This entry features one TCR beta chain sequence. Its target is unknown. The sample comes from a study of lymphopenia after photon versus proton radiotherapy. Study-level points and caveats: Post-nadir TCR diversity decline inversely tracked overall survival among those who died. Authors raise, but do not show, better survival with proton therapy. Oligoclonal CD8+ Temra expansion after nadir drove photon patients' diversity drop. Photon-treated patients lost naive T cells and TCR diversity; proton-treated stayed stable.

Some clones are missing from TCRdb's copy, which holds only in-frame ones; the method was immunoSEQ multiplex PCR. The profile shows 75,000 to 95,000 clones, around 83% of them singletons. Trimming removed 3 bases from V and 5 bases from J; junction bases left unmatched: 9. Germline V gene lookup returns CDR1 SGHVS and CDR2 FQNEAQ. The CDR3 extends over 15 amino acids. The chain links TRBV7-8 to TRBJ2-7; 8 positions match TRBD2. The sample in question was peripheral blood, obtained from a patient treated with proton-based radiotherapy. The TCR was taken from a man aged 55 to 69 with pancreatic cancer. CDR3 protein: CASSFDGRAWNEQYF. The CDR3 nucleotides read TGTGCCAGCAGCTTTGACGGGAGGGCCTGGAACGAGCAGTACTTC.